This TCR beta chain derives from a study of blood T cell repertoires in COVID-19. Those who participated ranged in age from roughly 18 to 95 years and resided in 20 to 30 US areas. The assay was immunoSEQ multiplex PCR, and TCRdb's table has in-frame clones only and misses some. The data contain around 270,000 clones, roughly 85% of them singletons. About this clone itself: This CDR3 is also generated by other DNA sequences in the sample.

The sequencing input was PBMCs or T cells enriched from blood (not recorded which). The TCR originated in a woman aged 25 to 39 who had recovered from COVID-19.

The CDR3 sequence: CASSLGTGQPQHF. CDR3 sequence (DNA): TGTGCCAGCAGCTTGGGGACAGGGCAGCCCCAGCATTTT. The chain uses TRBV5-6 and TRBJ1-5; 8 positions match TRBD1. J gave up 7 bases and V 0 bases, and 0 bases lay outside the gene matches. From germline, CDR1 is SGHDT and CDR2 YYEEEE. This CDR3 is built from 13 residues.